This is a list of T cell receptor beta chains from one sample in a study of cytomegalovirus exposure and HLA in healthy donors. Profiled with immunoSEQ multiplex PCR; TCRdb holds only in-frame clones, not every one. The sample contains around 130,000 clones, over 6.5% of which appear only once. Specimen: PBMCs. The receptors were sampled from a woman in her 40s in good health and CMV-seropositive. The CDR3 runs from the conserved cysteine through the conserved F or W. D genes are given only for firm matches. Clone size is shown for a subset of rows, as once, few, many or a class of expanded clone.

D gene | J gene | clone size | V gene | CDR3 DNA | CDR3 protein
- | TRBJ2-1 | - | TRBV9 | TGTGCCAGCAGCTCTCCCAACCGAGGAGACTTGCAGAGAAATGAGCAGTTCTTC | CASSSPNRGDLQRNEQFF
- | TRBJ1-5 | - | TRBV2 | TGTGCCAGCAGTTTCACAGGGAACAATCAGCCCCAGCATTTT | CASSFTGNNQPQHF
TRBD1 | TRBJ2-7 | few | TRBV27 | TGTGCCAGCAGCACCTACAGGGGAGTCAACGAGCAGTACTTC | CASSTYRGVNEQYF
- | TRBJ1-2 | - | TRBV15 | TGTGCCACCAGCAGAGCGCCCCGCTCGGGTGATGGCTACACCTTC | CATSRAPRSGDGYTF
- | TRBJ2-5 | few | TRBV19 | TGTGCCAGTAGTACCAATCAAGAGACCCAGTACTTC | CASSTNQETQYF
- | TRBJ2-7 | - | TRBV10-3 | TGTGCCATCAGGGGACAACTCCCCTACGAGCAGTACTTC | CAIRGQLPYEQYF
- | TRBJ2-5 | - | TRBV15 | TGTGCCACCAGCTCTATGAGGAGACCCCGCCAAGAGACCCAGTACTTC | CATSSMRRPRQETQYF
- | TRBJ1-1 | - | TRBV29-1 | TGCAGCGCCGCAGGGATGAACACTGAAGCTTTCTTT | CSAAGMNTEAFF
TRBD1 | TRBJ1-1 | few | TRBV7-6 | TGTGCCAGCAGCTTAGCATTGGACAGGGGGAACACTGAAGCTTTCTTT | CASSLALDRGNTEAFF
- | TRBJ1-2 | - | TRBV29-1 | TGCAGCGTTGAAGGGGTGGAGTATGGCTACACCTTC | CSVEGVEYGYTF
TRBD1 | TRBJ1-1 | few | TRBV5-6 | TGTGCCAGCAGCGTAGCCTGGACAGGGGGCACTGAAGCTTTCTTT | CASSVAWTGGTEAFF
TRBD1 | TRBJ2-5 | few | TRBV19 | TGTGCCAGTAGCCAGGGGGCAGAGACCCAGTACTTC | CASSQGAETQYF
TRBD1 | TRBJ2-2 | - | TRBV11-3 | TGTGCCAGCAGCCCGGACAGGGGGCCGGCCGGGGAGCTGTTTTTT | CASSPDRGPAGELFF
- | TRBJ1-2 | few | TRBV6-5 | TGTGCCAGCAGTTACGGGATCGAGGGCAGCTATGGCTACACCTTC | CASSYGIEGSYGYTF
- | TRBJ1-3 | - | TRBV7-9 | TGTGCCAGCAGCCCACTTTTCGGGGAGAACTCTGGAAACACCATATATTTT | CASSPLFGENSGNTIYF
TRBD2 | TRBJ2-7 | - | TRBV5-1 | TGCGCCAGCAGCTCCTCCCTCCCGGGGGGGCTAGATGAGCAGTACTTC | CASSSSLPGGLDEQYF
- | TRBJ1-5 | few | TRBV4-1 | TGCGCCAGCAGCCAAGAGGAGCTCAGCAATCAGCCCCAGCATTTT | CASSQEELSNQPQHF
TRBD1 | TRBJ2-3 | - | TRBV7-9 | TGTGCCAGCAGCGACGGACAGGGAGATACGCAGTATTTT | CASSDGQGDTQYF
TRBD2 | TRBJ2-5 | few | TRBV7-9 | TGTGCCAGCAGCTGGGAAGGCGGGGGTGGAGAGACCCAGTACTTC | CASSWEGGGGETQYF
TRBD1 | TRBJ2-7 | - | TRBV7-9 | TGTGCCAGCAGCCTTGGGACAGGGAGCGAGCAGTACTTC | CASSLGTGSEQYF
- | TRBJ2-5 | few | TRBV5-4 | TGTGCCAGCAGCTCCAAGCTTAAAGAGACCCAGTACTTC | CASSSKLKETQYF
- | TRBJ1-1 | - | TRBV30 | TGTGCCTGGAGTGTAGAGTGGAACACTGAAGCTTTCTTT | CAWSVEWNTEAFF
- | TRBJ1-2 | few | TRBV12-5 | TGTGCTAGTGGTTTGGGAACAGGTGCCTATGGCTACACCTTC | CASGLGTGAYGYTF
TRBD2 | TRBJ2-2 | few | TRBV5-4 | TGTGCCAGCAGCATCTGGACTAGCGGCTCCACCGGGGAGCTGTTTTTT | CASSIWTSGSTGELFF
- | TRBJ1-1 | few | TRBV4-2 | TGTGCCAGCAGCCAAGATTTTGAGGACACTGAAGCTTTCTTT | CASSQDFEDTEAFF
TRBD1 | TRBJ1-4 | - | TRBV19 | TGTGCCAGTAGTATCGGGACAGGAAATGAAAAACTGTTTTTT | CASSIGTGNEKLFF
TRBD2 | TRBJ2-7 | few | TRBV28 | TGTGCCAGCAGTTTGAGCGGGGGGCCTCACTCCTACGAGCAGTACTTC | CASSLSGGPHSYEQYF
TRBD1 | TRBJ1-2 | few | TRBV6-1 | TGTGCCAGCAGGGGCACAGGGGCGAGCTATGGCTACACCTTC | CASRGTGASYGYTF
TRBD2 | TRBJ2-3 | - | TRBV4-1 | TGCGCCAGCAGCCAAGATAGGCAGCGGGGTAGCACAGATACGCAGTATTTT | CASSQDRQRGSTDTQYF
TRBD1 | TRBJ1-1 | few | TRBV9 | TGTGCCAGCAGCGAAAACAGGGGGACTGAAGCTTTCTTT | CASSENRGTEAFF
TRBD2 | TRBJ2-3 | - | TRBV25-1 | TGTGCCAGCAGTGAATACCGCGGGGGGGTGACAGATACGCAGTATTTT | CASSEYRGGVTDTQYF
- | TRBJ2-5 | - | TRBV18 | TGTGCCAGCTCACCACCCGGAGGAAACCAAGAGACCCAGTACTTC | CASSPPGGNQETQYF
TRBD1 | TRBJ2-1 | - | TRBV5-4 | TGTGCCAGCAGCTCGGACAGGGGGCTGAATGAGCAGTTCTTC | CASSSDRGLNEQFF
- | TRBJ2-2 | few | TRBV7-2 | TGTGCCAGCAGCGGCTCAAACACCGGGGAGCTGTTTTTT | CASSGSNTGELFF
TRBD1 | TRBJ1-2 | - | TRBV2 | TGTGCCAGCAGTCGGACAGGGTTCGATTATGGCTACACCTTC | CASSRTGFDYGYTF
TRBD1 | TRBJ1-2 | few | TRBV7-9 | TGTGCCAGCAGGCAGGGACAGGGCTATGGCTACACCTTC | CASRQGQGYGYTF
- | TRBJ1-2 | few | TRBV5-4 | TGTGCCAGCAGCGGGGGACTTCGTAACTATGGCTACACCTTC | CASSGGLRNYGYTF
- | TRBJ1-1 | few | TRBV28 | TGTGCCAGCAGTTTCCCTGGACAACTGAACACTGAAGCTTTCTTT | CASSFPGQLNTEAFF
- | TRBJ2-1 | few | TRBV7-6 | TGTGCCAGCAGCTATCCGGGAGATGAGCAGTTCTTC | CASSYPGDEQFF
- | TRBJ2-7 | - | TRBV28 | TGTGCCAGCAGTTTACCTTCCTACGAGCAGTACTTC | CASSLPSYEQYF
- | TRBJ1-6 | few | TRBV5-1 | TGCGCCAGCAGCTTCCGAGCCTCCTATAATTCACCCCTCCACTTT | CASSFRASYNSPLHF
- | TRBJ2-5 | - | TRBV29-1 | TGCAGCGTGGGGGGGTCAACAGGACAGGGCGGGGAGACCCAGTACTTC | CSVGGSTGQGGETQYF
TRBD1 | TRBJ1-2 | few | TRBV7-8 | TGTGCCAGCAGTAACAGGGGAATTTGGGGCTACACCTTC | CASSNRGIWGYTF
- | TRBJ1-1 | few | TRBV7-6 | TGTGCCAGCAGCCCAGGGCAGAGGACTGAAGCTTTCTTT | CASSPGQRTEAFF
TRBD2 | TRBJ2-1 | - | TRBV9 | TGTGCCAGCAGCGGGGGACTAGCGTACAATGAGCAGTTCTTC | CASSGGLAYNEQFF
TRBD1 | TRBJ2-7 | few | TRBV6-5 | TGTGCCAGCAGTTATGGGACAGGGATTCCCTACGAGCAGTACTTC | CASSYGTGIPYEQYF
- | TRBJ1-3 | few | TRBV6-1 | TGTGCCAGCAGTGATATGGGAAACACCATATATTTT | CASSDMGNTIYF
- | TRBJ1-1 | - | TRBV7-6 | TGTGCCAGCAGCTCACAGGGAAGTGTTAGCACTGAAGCTTTCTTT | CASSSQGSVSTEAFF
- | TRBJ1-1 | many | TRBV7-9 | TGTGCCAGCAGCGAGAGTTATGGAGCTTTCTTT | CASSESYGAFF
TRBD1 | TRBJ1-4 | - | TRBV7-9 | TGTGCCAGCAGCGATCCCGGGACAGTCATAAATGAAAAACTGTTTTTT | CASSDPGTVINEKLFF
TRBD2 | TRBJ2-7 | few | TRBV19 | TGTGCCAGTAGTATAGCCTTTGAGAAGCGGGGCGACTACGAGCAGTACTTC | CASSIAFEKRGDYEQYF
- | TRBJ1-2 | few | TRBV10-2 | TGCGCCAGCAGGTCGGACAGAGACTATGGCTACACCTTC | CASRSDRDYGYTF
- | TRBJ2-2 | - | TRBV28 | TGTGCCAGCAATCCGGGACATTCTAACGGGGAGCTGTTTTTT | CASNPGHSNGELFF
TRBD1 | TRBJ1-1 | few | TRBV18 | TGTGCCAGCTCGTCCGGGACAGGGGTCACTGAAGCTTTCTTT | CASSSGTGVTEAFF
- | TRBJ2-2 | many | TRBV14 | TGTGCCAGCAGCCAGACATTTTCTATGAACACCGGGGAGCTGTTTTTT | CASSQTFSMNTGELFF